This T cell receptor (beta chain) was observed in a study of blood T cells in healthy people across ages (dated by TCRdb to between 2015 and 2016). About the study as a whole: In model experiments, roughly one uniquely barcoded TCR beta cDNA molecule per two T cells was captured by template switching. To avoid experimental bias, donors of different ages were randomly spread across the sequencing lanes. Two additional independent replicas of 1 million unique cDNA reads from the same blood draw were analyzed for two donors (one aged 18 to 29 and one aged 80 or older). Four age groups were formed from the donors: young (average approximately 15 years), middle-aged (roughly 38), aged (around 62) and long-lived (around 82). To track age-related changes in TCR beta repertoire diversity, the study relied on deep sequencing normalized with unique cDNA molecular identifiers.

As for this clonotype: Its antigen remains undetermined. One base away there is no much larger clone; base qualities are not given.

What the authors observed across the whole study: Estimates of total diversity from one million sequenced T cells were regarded as lower bounds and underestimates. As age increased, observed TCR beta diversity per million T cells dropped in a roughly linear way, and a significant reduction was already evident by age roughly 40. Compared with the aged group, the long-lived group had more naive CD4+ T cells, fewer expanded clones and increased TCR diversity, a pattern suggesting age selection. Conclusive comparison of naive and antigen-experienced compartments was prevented by the profiling of bulk unsorted PBMCs. Donor CMV infection status was unknown, potentially confounding age-related changes in expanded clonotypes. A strong correlation was found between observed TCR beta diversity and the percentage of naive T cells measured by flow cytometry.

Library preparation used 5' RACE. Sequencing was performed on an Illumina HiSeq 2500. The second PCR ran for roughly 7 to 11 cycles and used a J-beta primer mix along with a sample-barcoded 5' primer. A template-switch 5' adaptor carrying 12 random nucleotides introduced a unique molecular identifier onto each TCR beta cDNA molecule. Each sample yielded at least 2.5 million CDR3-containing paired-end reads. The Mint cDNA synthesis kit, primed by a TRBC-specific oligonucleotide, was used to synthesize first-strand cDNA from all RNA. Following uracil-DNA glycosylase treatment, all cDNA underwent a first 18-cycle PCR with the universal primers M1SS and BC2_uni_R. The paper's data handling went like this. Each sample was normalized by randomly selecting 1 million high-quality reads, each carrying a distinct molecular identifier. Reads with shared molecular identifiers were discarded instead of being binned into consensus sequences. MiTCR, run with a Q25 quality threshold and the strictest error-elimination algorithm, handled CDR3 identification, clonotype clustering and error correction. A nonparametric unseen species model with Euler transformation was used to estimate lower-bound total TCR beta diversity. TCRdb ran its own pipeline on the public reads, namely fastp trimming at Q25 and MiXCR clone calling, and kept in-frame beta chains. Rows merge per CDR3 protein into single entries with the most common DNA and genes. These V and J calls originate from TCRdb's pipeline instead of the authors' own analysis. This sample lists 650,000 to 1,000,000 distinct CDR3 sequences; 35% to 50% were detected once. Jointly, the top ten make up less than 20% of the sample.

The roughly 39 donors, aged 6 to 90 years, were systemically healthy Caucasian individuals from Russia. Approximately 9.3 milliliters of peripheral blood were collected from each donor into EDTA-treated Vacutainer tubes. Ficoll-Paque density-gradient centrifugation was used to isolate PBMCs, with at least 6.5 million per sample. Total RNA was extracted from PBMCs with Trizol reagent, with at least 5 micrograms obtained per sample. The percentages of naive CD45RAhigh/CD27high T cells were determined by flow cytometry on a PBMC aliquot from every donor. The junction carries 14 bases between V and J, which are trimmed by 5 bases and 7 bases respectively. Reading the germline V gene (reference sequence) gives CDR1 DFQATT and CDR2 SNEGSKA. The CDR3 numbers 13 residues from cysteine through phenylalanine. Only CDR3 DNA is held: 39 bases, read in frame from base 1.

Material for sequencing was blood. The clonotype was recovered from a man older than 75 in good health. The chain links TRBV20-1 with TRBJ1-4; the D segment could be TRBD1, given 5 matching bases. In nucleotide form, the sequence is TGCAGTGCTCGAAGAGACAGTCTTGAAAAACTGTTTTTT. Translation gives CSARRDSLEKLFF.